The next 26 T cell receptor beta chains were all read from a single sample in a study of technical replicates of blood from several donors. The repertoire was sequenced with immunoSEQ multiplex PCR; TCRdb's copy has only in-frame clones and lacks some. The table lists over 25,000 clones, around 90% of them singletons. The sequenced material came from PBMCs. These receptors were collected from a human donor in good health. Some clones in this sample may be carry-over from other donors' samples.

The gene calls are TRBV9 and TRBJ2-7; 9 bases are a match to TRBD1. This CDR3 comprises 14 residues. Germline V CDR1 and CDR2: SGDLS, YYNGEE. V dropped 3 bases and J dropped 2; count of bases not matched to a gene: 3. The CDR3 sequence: CASSAGTGTYEQYF. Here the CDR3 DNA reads TGTGCCAGCAGCGCCGGGACAGGGACCTACGAGCAGTACTTC.

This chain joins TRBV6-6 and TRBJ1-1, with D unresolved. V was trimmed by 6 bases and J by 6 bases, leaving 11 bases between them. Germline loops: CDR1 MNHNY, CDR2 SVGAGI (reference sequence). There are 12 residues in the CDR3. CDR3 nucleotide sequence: TGTGCCAGCAGCAACCCCGGGGCTGAAGCTTTCTTT. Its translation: CASSNPGAEAFF.

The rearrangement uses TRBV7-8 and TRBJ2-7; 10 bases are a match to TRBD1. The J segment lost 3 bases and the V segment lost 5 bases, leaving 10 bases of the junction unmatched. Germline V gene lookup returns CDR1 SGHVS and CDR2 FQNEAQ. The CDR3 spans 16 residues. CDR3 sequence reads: CASSKIGTGVFYEQYF. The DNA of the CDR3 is TGTGCCAGCAGCAAGATCGGGACAGGGGTATTCTACGAGCAGTACTTC.

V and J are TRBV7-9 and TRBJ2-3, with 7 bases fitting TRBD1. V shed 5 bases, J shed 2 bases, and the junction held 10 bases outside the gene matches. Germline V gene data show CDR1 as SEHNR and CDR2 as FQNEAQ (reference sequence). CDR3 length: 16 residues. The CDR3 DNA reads TGTGCCAGCAGCCGTGACAGGGATGGGAACACAGATACGCAGTATTTT. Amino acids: CASSRDRDGNTDTQYF.

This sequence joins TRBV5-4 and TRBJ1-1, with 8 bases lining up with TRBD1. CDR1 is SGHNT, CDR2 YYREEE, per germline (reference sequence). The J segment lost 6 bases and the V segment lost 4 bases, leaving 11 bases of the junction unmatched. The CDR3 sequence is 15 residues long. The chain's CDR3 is CASSGGTGQGAEAFF. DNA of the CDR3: TGTGCCAGCAGCGGGGGGACAGGCCAGGGGGCTGAAGCTTTCTTT.

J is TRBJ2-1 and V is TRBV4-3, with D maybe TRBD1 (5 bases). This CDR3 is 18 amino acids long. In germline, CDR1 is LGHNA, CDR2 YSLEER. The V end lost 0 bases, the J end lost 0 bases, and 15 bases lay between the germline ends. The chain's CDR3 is CASSQDLISQGSYNEQFF. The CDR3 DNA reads TGCGCCAGCAGCCAAGATCTAATATCCCAGGGCTCCTACAATGAGCAGTTCTTC.

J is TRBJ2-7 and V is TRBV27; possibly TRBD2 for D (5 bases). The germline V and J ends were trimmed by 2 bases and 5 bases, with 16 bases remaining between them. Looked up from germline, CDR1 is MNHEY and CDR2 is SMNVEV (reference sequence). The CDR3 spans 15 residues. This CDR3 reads CASSLRTAEDHEQYF. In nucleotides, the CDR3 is TGTGCCAGCAGTTTACGTACAGCGGAGGACCACGAGCAGTACTTC.

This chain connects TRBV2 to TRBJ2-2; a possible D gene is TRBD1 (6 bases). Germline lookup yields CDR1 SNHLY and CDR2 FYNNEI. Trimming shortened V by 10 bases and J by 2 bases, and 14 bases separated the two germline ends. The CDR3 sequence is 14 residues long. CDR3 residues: CATKRGHNTGELFF. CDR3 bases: TGTGCCACCAAGAGGGGACATAACACCGGGGAGCTGTTTTTT.

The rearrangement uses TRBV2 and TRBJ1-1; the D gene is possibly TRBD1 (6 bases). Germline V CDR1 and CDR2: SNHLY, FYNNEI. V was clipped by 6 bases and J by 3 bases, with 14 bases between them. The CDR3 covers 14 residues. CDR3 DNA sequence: TGTGCCAGCAGGATCAGGGGCATGGACACTGAAGCTTTCTTT. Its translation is CASRIRGMDTEAFF. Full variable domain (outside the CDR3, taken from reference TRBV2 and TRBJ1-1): EPEVTQTPSHQVTQMGQEVILRCVPISNHLYFYWYRQILGQKVEFLVSFYNNEISEKSEIFDDQFSVERPDGSNFTLKIRSTKLEDSAMYFCASRIRGMDTEAFFGQGTRLTVV.

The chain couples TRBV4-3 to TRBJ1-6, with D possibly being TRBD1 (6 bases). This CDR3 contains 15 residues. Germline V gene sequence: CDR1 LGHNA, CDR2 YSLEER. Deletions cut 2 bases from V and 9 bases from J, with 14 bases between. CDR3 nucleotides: TGCGCCAGCAGCCAATTGGGGCAGGGGATTTCACCCCTCCACTTT. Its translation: CASSQLGQGISPLHF.

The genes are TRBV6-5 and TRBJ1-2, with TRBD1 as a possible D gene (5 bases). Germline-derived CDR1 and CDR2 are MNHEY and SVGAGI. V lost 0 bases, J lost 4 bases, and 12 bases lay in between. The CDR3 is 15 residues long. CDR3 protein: CASSYSPRQLYGYTF. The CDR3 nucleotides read TGTGCCAGCAGTTACTCGCCAAGACAGCTCTATGGCTACACCTTC.

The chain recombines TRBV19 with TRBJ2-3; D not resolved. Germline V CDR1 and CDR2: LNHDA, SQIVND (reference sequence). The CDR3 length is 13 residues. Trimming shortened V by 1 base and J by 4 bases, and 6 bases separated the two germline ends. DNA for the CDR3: TGTGCCAGTAGTATAGCTCCGGCAGATACGCAGTATTTT. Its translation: CASSIAPADTQYF.

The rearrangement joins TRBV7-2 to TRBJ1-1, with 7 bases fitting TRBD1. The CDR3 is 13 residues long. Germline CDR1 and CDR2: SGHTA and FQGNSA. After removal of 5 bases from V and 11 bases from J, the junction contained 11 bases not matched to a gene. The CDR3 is CASSSLRGLGAFF. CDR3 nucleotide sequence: TGTGCCAGCAGCAGTCTCAGGGGGTTGGGGGCTTTCTTT.

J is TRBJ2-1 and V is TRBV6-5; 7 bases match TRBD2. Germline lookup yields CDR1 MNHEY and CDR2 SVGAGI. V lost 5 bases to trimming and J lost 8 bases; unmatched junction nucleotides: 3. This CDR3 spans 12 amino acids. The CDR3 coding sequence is TGTGCCAGCAGTAGGGCGGGAGATGAGCAGTTCTTC. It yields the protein CASSRAGDEQFF.

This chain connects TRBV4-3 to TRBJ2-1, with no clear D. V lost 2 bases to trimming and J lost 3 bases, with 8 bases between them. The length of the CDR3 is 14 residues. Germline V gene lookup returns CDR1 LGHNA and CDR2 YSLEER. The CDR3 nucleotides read TGCGCCAGCAGCCAACAGAGGTACTACAATGAGCAGTTCTTC. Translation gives CASSQQRYYNEQFF.

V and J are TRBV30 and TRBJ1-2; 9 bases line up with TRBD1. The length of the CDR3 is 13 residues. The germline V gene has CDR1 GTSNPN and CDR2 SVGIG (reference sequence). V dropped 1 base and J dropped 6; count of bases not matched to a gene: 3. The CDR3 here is CAWSAGQGNGYTF. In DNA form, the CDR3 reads TGTGCCTGGAGTGCGGGACAGGGAAATGGCTACACCTTC.

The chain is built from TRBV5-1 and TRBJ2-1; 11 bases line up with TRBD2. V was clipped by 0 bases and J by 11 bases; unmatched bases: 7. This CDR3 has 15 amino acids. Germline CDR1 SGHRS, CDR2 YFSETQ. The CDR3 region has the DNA TGCGCCAGCAGCTTGGTAGCGGGAGGGCCGGGGAAGCAGTTCTTC. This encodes CASSLVAGGPGKQFF.

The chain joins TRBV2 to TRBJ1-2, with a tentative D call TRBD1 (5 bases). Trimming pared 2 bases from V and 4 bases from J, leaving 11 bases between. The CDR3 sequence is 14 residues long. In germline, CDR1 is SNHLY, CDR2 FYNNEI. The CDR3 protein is CASSESRAPYGYTF. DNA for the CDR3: TGTGCCAGCAGTGAATCCAGGGCCCCCTATGGCTACACCTTC.

CDR3 in amino acids: CASSPRATTNEKLFF. Here the CDR3 DNA reads TGTGCCAGCAGCCCCCGCGCAACAACTAATGAAAAACTGTTTTTT. The chain links TRBV7-2 to TRBJ1-4; D is undetermined. The CDR3 length is 15 residues. In germline, CDR1 is SGHTA, CDR2 FQGNSA. With 5 bases removed from V and 0 bases from J, the gap between germline ends came to 10 bases.

The CDR3 coding sequence is TGTGCCAGCGTTACACAGGGCAATTCACCCCTCCACTTT. Residues: CASVTQGNSPLHF. V gene TRBV6-1 combines with J gene TRBJ1-6, with D tentatively TRBD1 (6 bases). The CDR3 has 13 amino acids. V shed 8 bases and J shed 7 bases, with 12 bases lying between them. Germline V gene data show CDR1 as MNHNS and CDR2 as SASEGT.

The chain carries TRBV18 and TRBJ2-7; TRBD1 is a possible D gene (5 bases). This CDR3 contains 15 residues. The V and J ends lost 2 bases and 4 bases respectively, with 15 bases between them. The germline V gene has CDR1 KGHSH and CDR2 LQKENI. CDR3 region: CASSPVAGIDYEQYF. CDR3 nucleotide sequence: TGTGCCAGCTCACCAGTGGCAGGGATTGATTACGAGCAGTACTTC. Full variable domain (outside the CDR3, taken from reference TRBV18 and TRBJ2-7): NAGVMQNPRHLVRRRGQEARLRCSPMKGHSHVYWYRQLPEEGLKFMVYLQKENIIDESGMPKERFSAEFPKEGPSILRIQQVVRGDSAAYFCASSPVAGIDYEQYFGPGTRLTVT.

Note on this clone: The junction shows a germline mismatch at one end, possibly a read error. This CDR3 reads CASSLDRRNYGYTF. The CDR3 nucleotides read TGCGCCAGCAGTTTGGACAGGAGAAACTATGGCTACACCTTC. The V call is TRBV5-1, the J call TRBJ1-2, with 7 bases fitting TRBD1. The CDR3 covers 14 residues. Germline V gene data show CDR1 as SGHRS and CDR2 as YFSETQ.

The CDR3: CASSTTGLSTDTQYF. CDR3 nucleotide sequence: TGTGCCAGCAGCACGACAGGGCTTAGCACAGATACGCAGTATTTT. The chain combines TRBV11-1 with TRBJ2-3, with 7 bases fitting TRBD1. The trim removed 5 bases at V and 0 bases at J, leaving 5 bases unmatched. Germline V gene sequence: CDR1 SGHAT, CDR2 FQDESV (reference sequence). This CDR3 contains 15 residues. The whole variable domain, filled in from reference TRBV11-1 and TRBJ2-3, reads EAEVAQSPRYKITEKSQAVAFWCDPISGHATLYWYRQILGQGPELLVQFQDESVVDDSQLPKDRFSAERLKGVDSTLKIQPAELGDSAMYLCASSTTGLSTDTQYFGPGTRLTVL.

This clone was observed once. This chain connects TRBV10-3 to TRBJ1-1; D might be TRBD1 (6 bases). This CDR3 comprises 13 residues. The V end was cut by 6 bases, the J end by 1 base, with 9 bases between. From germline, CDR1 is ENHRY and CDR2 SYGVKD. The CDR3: CAIRTGPNTEAFF. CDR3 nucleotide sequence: TGTGCCATCAGAACAGGGCCGAACACTGAAGCTTTCTTT.

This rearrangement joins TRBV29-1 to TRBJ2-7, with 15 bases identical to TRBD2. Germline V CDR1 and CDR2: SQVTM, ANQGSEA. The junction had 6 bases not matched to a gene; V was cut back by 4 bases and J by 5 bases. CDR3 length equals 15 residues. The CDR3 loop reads CSVAGTSGRRNEQYF. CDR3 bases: TGCAGCGTTGCCGGGACTAGCGGGAGGAGGAACGAGCAGTACTTC.

CDR3 sequence reads: CASSYSRQGNGYTF. The CDR3 nucleotides read TGTGCCAGCAGTTACTCGAGACAGGGGAATGGCTACACCTTC. The chain has TRBV6-5 and TRBJ1-2, with 8 positions matching TRBD1. J lost 6 bases, V lost 0 bases, and 3 bases had no gene match. The CDR3 runs to 14 residues. CDR1 and CDR2 from the germline V gene are MNHEY and SVGAGI.